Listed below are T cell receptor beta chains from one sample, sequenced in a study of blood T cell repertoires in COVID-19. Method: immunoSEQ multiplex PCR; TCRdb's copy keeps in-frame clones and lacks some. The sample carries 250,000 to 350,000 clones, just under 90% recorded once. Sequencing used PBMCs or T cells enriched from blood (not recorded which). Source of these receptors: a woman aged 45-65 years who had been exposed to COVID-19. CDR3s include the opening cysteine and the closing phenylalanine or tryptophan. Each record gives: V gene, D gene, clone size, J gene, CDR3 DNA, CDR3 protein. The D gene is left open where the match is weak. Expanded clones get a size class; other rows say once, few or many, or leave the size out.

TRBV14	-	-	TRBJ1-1	TGTGCCAGCAGCCCGATCAGGTTTGGCACTGAAGCTTTCTTT	CASSPIRFGTEAFF
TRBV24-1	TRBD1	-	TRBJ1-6	TGTGCCACCAGTGATTCTACGACAGGGGATAATTCACCCCTCCACTTT	CATSDSTTGDNSPLHF
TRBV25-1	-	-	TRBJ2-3	TGTGCCAGCAGTGAATATGGGGAGAGGGATACGCAGTATTTT	CASSEYGERDTQYF
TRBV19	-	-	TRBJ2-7	TGTGCCAGTAGCAACACAGCTACCAGCTCCTACGAGCAGTACTTC	CASSNTATSSYEQYF
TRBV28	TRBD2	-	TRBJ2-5	TGTGCCAGCAGTGCTAGCGGGGGAGGAGAGACCCAGTACTTC	CASSASGGGETQYF
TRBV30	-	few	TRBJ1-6	TGTGCCTGGAGTGAGGGTAGCGCTAATTCACCCCTCCACTTT	CAWSEGSANSPLHF
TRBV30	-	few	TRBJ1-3	TGTGCCTTCGTCCCTGGAAACACCATATATTTT	CAFVPGNTIYF
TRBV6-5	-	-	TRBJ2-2	TGTGCCAGCAGTTACCTGTCTACCGGGGAGCTGTTTTTT	CASSYLSTGELFF
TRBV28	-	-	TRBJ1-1	TGTGCCAGCAGTTTCAACCTAGGGGGGAACACTGAAGCTTTCTTT	CASSFNLGGNTEAFF
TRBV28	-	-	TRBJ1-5	TGTGCCAGCAGTTTTAGAGATATTACTCAGCCCCAGCATTTT	CASSFRDITQPQHF
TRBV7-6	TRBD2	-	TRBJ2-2	TGTGCCAGCAGCTTAGACGGCGGGGGTTACACCGGGGAGCTGTTTTTT	CASSLDGGGYTGELFF
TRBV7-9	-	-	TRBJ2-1	TGTGCCAGCACCCCCAGGGCCAGGGGCTACAACAATGAGCAGTTCTTC	CASTPRARGYNNEQFF
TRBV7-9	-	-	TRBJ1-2	TGTGCCAGCAGCTTACGCCAGACGGGAGGCTACACCTTC	CASSLRQTGGYTF
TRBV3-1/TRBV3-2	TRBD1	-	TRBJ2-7	TGTGCCAGCAGCCAAGGGGACAGGGGAGGGTACGAGCAGTACTTC	CASSQGDRGGYEQYF
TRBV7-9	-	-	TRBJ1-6	TGTGCCAGCAGCCCTTGGACAGAGAATTCACCCCTCCACTTT	CASSPWTENSPLHF
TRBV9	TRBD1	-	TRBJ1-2	TGTGCCAGCAGCCCGGCGGGACAGTTTGCTGGGGGCTACACCTTC	CASSPAGQFAGGYTF
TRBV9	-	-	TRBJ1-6	TGTGCCAGCAGCGTAGACGGAACAGCTAATTCACCCCTCCACTTT	CASSVDGTANSPLHF
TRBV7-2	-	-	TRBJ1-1	TGTGCCAGCAGCTCGGACGGGGGTGGCACTGAAGCTTTCTTT	CASSSDGGGTEAFF
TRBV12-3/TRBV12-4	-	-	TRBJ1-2	TGTGCCAGCAGTTTGGACAGAAACTATGGCTACACCTTC	CASSLDRNYGYTF
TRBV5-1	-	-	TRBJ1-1	TGCGCCAGCAGCTTGCAAGGGGTAGGGACTGAAGCTTTCTTT	CASSLQGVGTEAFF
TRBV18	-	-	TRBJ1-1	TGTGCCAGCTCACCACGGGGAGAGGAAGCTTTCTTT	CASSPRGEEAFF
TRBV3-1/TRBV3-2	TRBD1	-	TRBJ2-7	TGTGCCAGCAGCCTTCAGGGGGTGTCCTACGAGCAGTACTTC	CASSLQGVSYEQYF
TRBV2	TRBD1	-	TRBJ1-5	TGTGCCAGCAGTGTTGGTGGCAGGGGGCAGCCCCAGCATTTT	CASSVGGRGQPQHF
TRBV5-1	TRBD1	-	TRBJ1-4	TGCGCCAGCAGCCCAAGGACAGGGGCAACTAATGAAAAACTGTTTTTT	CASSPRTGATNEKLFF
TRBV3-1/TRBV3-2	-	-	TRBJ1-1	TGTGCCAGCAGGGGCAGGGTCACTGAAGCTTTCTTT	CASRGRVTEAFF
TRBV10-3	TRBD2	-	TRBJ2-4	TGTGCCATCAGTTCCAGCGGGGACAAAAACATTCAGTACTTC	CAISSSGDKNIQYF
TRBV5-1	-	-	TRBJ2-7	TGCGCCAGCAGCAGCTTTGACAGCTACGAGCAGTACTTC	CASSSFDSYEQYF
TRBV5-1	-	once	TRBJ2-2	TGCGCCAGCAGCTGGACCCAGGGTAACACCGGGGAGCTGTTTTTT	CASSWTQGNTGELFF
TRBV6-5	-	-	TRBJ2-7	TGTGCCAGCAGAATACAAGACGAGCAGTACTTC	CASRIQDEQYF
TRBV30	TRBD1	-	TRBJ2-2	TGTGCCTGGACCGAGGGCCAGGGGGCCGGGGAGCTGTTTTTT	CAWTEGQGAGELFF
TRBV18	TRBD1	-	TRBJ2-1	TGTGCCAGCTCACTGGGCCGGGACAGGGGGTATAATGAGCAGTTCTTC	CASSLGRDRGYNEQFF
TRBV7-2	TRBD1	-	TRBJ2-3	TGTGCCAGCAGCCTCCACCAGGGGGCCACAGATACGCAGTATTTT	CASSLHQGATDTQYF
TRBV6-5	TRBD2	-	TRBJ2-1	TGTGCCAGCAGTCCCCCGGGACTAGCGGGTAATGAGCAGTTCTTC	CASSPPGLAGNEQFF
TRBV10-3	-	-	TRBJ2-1	TGTGCCATCAGTGAGTTATCAGGAAACAATGAGCAGTTCTTC	CAISELSGNNEQFF
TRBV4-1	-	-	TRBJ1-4	TGCGCCAGCAGCCAAGATTGGCGCAGGGGAAAAGAAAAACTGTTTTTT	CASSQDWRRGKEKLFF
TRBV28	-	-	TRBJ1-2	TGTGCCAGCAGTTTAACGTCCAGGGACTATGGCTACACCTTC	CASSLTSRDYGYTF
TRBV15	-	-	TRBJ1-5	TGTGCCACCAGCAGAGATGCAGGGCAGCCCCAGCATTTT	CATSRDAGQPQHF
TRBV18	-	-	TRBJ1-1	TGTGCCAGCTCACCACGGTTGACGGGGACTGAAGCTTTCTTT	CASSPRLTGTEAFF
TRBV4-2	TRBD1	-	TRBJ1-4	TGTGCCAGCAGCCCATATTCGACAGGGATTAATGAAAAACTGTTTTTT	CASSPYSTGINEKLFF
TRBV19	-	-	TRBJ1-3	TGTGCCAGTACCAGACAGGTTGGAAACACCATATATTTT	CASTRQVGNTIYF
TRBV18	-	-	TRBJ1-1	TGTGCCAGCTCACCCCGGACAGTCACTGAAGCTTTCTTT	CASSPRTVTEAFF
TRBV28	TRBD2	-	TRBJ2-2	TGTGCCAGCAGCAATTGGGGGGGGAACACCGGGGAGCTGTTTTTT	CASSNWGGNTGELFF
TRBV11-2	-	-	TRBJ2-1	TGTGCCAGCAGCCATCGGGACTGGCAAGGGCATGAGCAGTTCTTC	CASSHRDWQGHEQFF
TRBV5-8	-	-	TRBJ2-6	TGTGCCAGCAGCTTGGCGGTACAGACTGGGGCCAACGTCCTGACTTTC	CASSLAVQTGANVLTF
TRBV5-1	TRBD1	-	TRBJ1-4	TGCGCCAGCAGCGAACGGACAGGTCGAAATGAAAAACTGTTTTTT	CASSERTGRNEKLFF
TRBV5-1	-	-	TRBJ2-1	TGCGCCAGCAGCTTGGCCAGGGGCTTAAATGAGCAGTTCTTC	CASSLARGLNEQFF
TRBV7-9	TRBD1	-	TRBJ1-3	TGTGCCAGCAGCTTAGGACAGGGGGCCTTCTCTGGAAACACCATATATTTT	CASSLGQGAFSGNTIYF
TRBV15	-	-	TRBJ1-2	TGTGCCACCAGCAGCAGGGCTGGATTACCTGGCTATGGCTACACCTTC	CATSSRAGLPGYGYTF
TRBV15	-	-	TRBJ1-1	TGTGCCACCAGCAGATCCGACAGAGCGGCTTTCTTT	CATSRSDRAAFF
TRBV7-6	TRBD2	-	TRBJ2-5	TGTGCCAGCAGCAAGGGACTAGCGGGGGCCCCGTACCAAGAGACCCAGTACTTC	CASSKGLAGAPYQETQYF
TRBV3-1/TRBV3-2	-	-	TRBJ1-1	TGTGCCAGCAGCCAAGTTTTGAGGGAGGCCCGGGGCACTGAAGCTTTCTTT	CASSQVLREARGTEAFF
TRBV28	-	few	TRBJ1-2	TGTGCCAGCAGCCTAGGGTACACAGGGAATGGCTACACCTTC	CASSLGYTGNGYTF
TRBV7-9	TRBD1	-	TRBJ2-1	TGTGCCAGCAGCTCTCGACAGGGGGCAATCGACAATGAGCAGTTCTTC	CASSSRQGAIDNEQFF
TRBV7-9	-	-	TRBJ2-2	TGTGCCAGCAGCTTATCGAGGGGGACCGGGGAGCTGTTTTTT	CASSLSRGTGELFF
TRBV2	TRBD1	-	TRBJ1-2	TGTGCCAGCACCCTACAGGGGGCAGGCTATGGCTACACCTTC	CASTLQGAGYGYTF
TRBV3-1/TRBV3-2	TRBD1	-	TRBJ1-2	TGTGCCAGCAGCCAAGGACAGGGTGGCGGCTACACCTTC	CASSQGQGGGYTF
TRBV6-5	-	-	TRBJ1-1	TGTGCCGTACGAGGCAGACCGAACACTGAAGCTTTCTTT	CAVRGRPNTEAFF
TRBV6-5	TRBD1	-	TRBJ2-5	TGTGCCAGCAGGACCGGGACAGGGAACCAAGAGACCCAGTACTTC	CASRTGTGNQETQYF